The 22 T cell receptor delta chains in this list originate from one sample, sequenced in a study of Vδ1+ human thymocytes. Study-level points and caveats: In the thymus, TRG and TRD repertoires looked highly polyclonal with Gaussian CDR3 lengths.

RNA was extracted from the cells and then reverse transcribed. Pooled V-gene forward primers with one constant-region reverse primer generated the CDR3 amplicons by multiplex PCR. TCRdb reanalyzed the multiplex PCR reads using CATT. The sample contains about 55,000 delta-chain clones, around a sixth of which appear only once. These receptors have no identified antigens. The material sequenced was Vdelta1+ gamma-delta thymocytes from the thymus. Subset meaning: FACS-sorted CD3+ TCRalphabeta- TCRVdelta1+ TCRVdelta2- thymocytes. These receptors were collected from a boy in the first two years of life who had congenital heart surgery.

A remark on this clone: Since a much larger clone is just one base distant, this may be a read error. The chain combines TRDV2 with TRDJ1, with D possibly being TRDD3 (5 bases). The V end lost 8 bases, the J end lost 0 bases, and 18 bases lay between the germline ends. CDR1 is GEAIGNYY, CDR2 EKD, per germline. This CDR3 is 15 amino acids long. This CDR3 is CASLWDSPYTDKLIF. The CDR3 bases are TGTGCCTCCCTGTGGGATTCGCCGTACACCGATAAACTCATCTTT.

This clone was counted between two and nine times. At the DNA level, this CDR3 is encoded by other sequences in the same sample as well. This chain uses TRDV2 with TRDJ1; TRDD3 is a possible D gene (10 bases). Germline values: CDR1 GEAIGNYY, CDR2 EKD. The CDR3 contains 19 residues. Trimming stripped 7 bases from V and 4 bases from J, with 33 bases between. For the CDR3, the DNA is TGTGCCTGGAATGAACCTTCCTACGCCGTACTGGGGGATGACGATAAACTCATCTTT. It translates to CAWNEPSYAVLGDDDKLIF.

Of note for this clone: This sample includes further DNA sequences coding for the same CDR3. This chain connects TRDV1 to TRDJ2, with D maybe TRDD2 (5 bases). Germline V lookup: CDR1 TSWWSYY, CDR2 QGS. The ends were cut back, 4 bases at V and 4 bases at J, with 13 bases in the middle. The CDR3 contains 15 residues. CDR3 amino acids: CALGGGASGTAQLFF. The CDR3 DNA sequence: TGTGCTCTTGGGGGTGGTGCTTCCGGGACAGCACAACTCTTCTTT.

This clone is labeled as medium-sized (0.01 to 0.1%). Additional DNA sequences in this sample encode the identical CDR3. The J gene is TRDJ1, the V gene TRDV2, with D hard to call. The CDR3 sequence is 14 residues long. Trimming removed 5 bases from V and 0 bases from J, with 12 bases in between. Germline V CDR1 and CDR2: GEAIGNYY, EKD. The CDR3 DNA reads as TGTGCCTGTGCGGGACGTACGTACACCGATAAACTCATCTTT. Its protein is CACAGRTYTDKLIF.

This clone was detected a few times. The rearrangement uses TRDV1 and TRDJ1; D uncertain. Trimming took 1 base from V and 0 from J, leaving 9 bases between them. Germline loops: CDR1 TSWWSYY, CDR2 QGS. CDR3 length: 15 residues. This chain's CDR3 is CALGERRPHTDKLIF. As DNA, the CDR3 is TGTGCTCTTGGGGAACGGCGTCCGCACACCGATAAACTCATCTTT.

This clone showed up just a few times. The rearrangement joins TRDV1 to TRDJ1, with 8 nucleotides matching TRDD3. Germline V lookup: CDR1 TSWWSYY, CDR2 QGS. CDR3 length: 19 residues. Trimming at V came to 2 bases and at J to 1 base, leaving 15 bases not matched to a gene. For the CDR3, the DNA is TGTGCTCTTGGGGAAAACACTCATGACTGGGGGTCCTTCACCGATAAACTCATCTTT. Protein product: CALGENTHDWGSFTDKLIF.

This clone was found a few times. This chain joins TRDV1 and TRDJ2; 12 bases are a match to TRDD3. CDR1 and CDR2 (germline): TSWWSYY, QGS. The CDR3 extends over 21 amino acids. V dropped 5 bases and J dropped 0; count of bases not matched to a gene: 16. This CDR3 reads CALGTLPMAGGYAALTAQLFF. The CDR3 DNA reads as TGTGCTCTTGGGACCCTTCCTATGGCTGGGGGATACGCAGCTTTGACAGCACAACTCTTCTTT.

The chain couples TRDV1 to TRDJ1, with 10 bases identical to TRDD3. V was clipped by 3 bases and J by 1 base; unmatched bases: 23. The CDR3 is 22 residues long. Per the germline V gene, CDR1 is TSWWSYY and CDR2 is QGS. The CDR3 sequence is CALGEPLSLRYWGMRLTDKLIF. For the CDR3, the DNA is TGTGCTCTTGGGGAGCCCCTTTCTCTCAGATACTGGGGGATGAGGCTCACCGATAAACTCATCTTT.

The genes are TRDV1 and TRDJ1; 8 positions agree with TRDD3. CDR1 is TSWWSYY and CDR2 is QGS in the germline V gene. The CDR3 loop spans 22 amino acids. The V gene end was trimmed by 4 bases and the J gene end by 2 bases; junction bases not matched to a gene: 27. The CDR3 region has the DNA TGTGCTCTTGGGGCCATATCGCCTTCACGTACTGGGGGCTCGGCGGTAACCGATAAACTCATCTTT. Translated, it gives CALGAISPSRTGGSAVTDKLIF.

This sequence joins TRDV1 and TRDJ1; 9 bases fit TRDD3. There are 18 residues in the CDR3. Germline CDR1 TSWWSYY, CDR2 QGS. Trimming took 1 base from V and 1 from J; bases not matched to a gene: 10. The CDR3 region has the DNA TGTGCTCTTGGGGAACCAATACTGGGGGAAGAGGGCACCGATAAACTCATCTTT. It codes for CALGEPILGEEGTDKLIF.

This clone was detected only a few times. The chain links TRDV1 to TRDJ1; D is unresolved. This CDR3 has 16 amino acids. Germline loops: CDR1 TSWWSYY, CDR2 QGS. V was clipped by 5 bases and J by 0 bases, with 16 bases between them. DNA of the CDR3: TGTGCTCTTGGGCCCAGTTCGGCCTGGTACACCGATAAACTCATCTTT. It is translated as CALGPSSAWYTDKLIF.

The genes are TRDV1 and TRDJ1; TRDD2 agrees at 9 bases. The CDR3 totals 24 residues. V was clipped by 4 bases and J by 2 bases; unmatched bases: 32. Germline V lookup: CDR1 TSWWSYY, CDR2 QGS. The CDR3 DNA sequence: TGTGCTCTTGGGGTATTTTTCAAGGCCTTCCTACTTACTGGGGCAATCTCCGGGACCGATAAACTCATCTTT. As protein: CALGVFFKAFLLTGAISGTDKLIF.

The chain couples TRDV1 to TRDJ1, with 11 bases matching TRDD3. With V trimmed by 0 bases and J by 6 bases, 18 bases remained unmatched. The V gene's germline CDR1 is TSWWSYY and CDR2 QGS. CDR3 size: 20 residues. The CDR3 nucleotides read TGTGCTCTTGGGGAACTAGGTCCTACGGTCTCTGGGGGATACAGGAATAAACTCATCTTT. It specifies CALGELGPTVSGGYRNKLIF.

The chain couples TRDV1 to TRDJ1; 8 nucleotides align to TRDD2. V dropped 4 bases and J dropped 2; count of bases not matched to a gene: 15. The germline gives CDR1 TSWWSYY, CDR2 QGS. This CDR3 has 18 residues. CDR3 nucleotides: TGTGCTCTTGGGGTCAAAAGCTTCCTACGGGATCCAACCGATAAACTCATCTTT. This codes for CALGVKSFLRDPTDKLIF.

The chain recombines TRDV1 with TRDJ1; TRDD3 agrees at 11 bases. V trimming: 3 bases; J trimming: 8 bases; junction bases outside the gene matches: 14. Germline-derived CDR1 and CDR2 are TSWWSYY and QGS. The CDR3 loop spans 17 amino acids. CDR3 loop: CALGEADPGWGIRKLIF. Written as DNA, the CDR3 is TGTGCTCTTGGGGAGGCGGACCCGGGGTGGGGGATACGAAAACTCATCTTT.

This clone occurred a few times. Other DNA sequences within the sample encode an identical CDR3. The chain recombines TRDV1 with TRDJ1; D might be TRDD3 (6 bases). Germline CDR1 TSWWSYY, CDR2 QGS. The CDR3 sequence is 22 residues long. V dropped 5 bases and J dropped 0 bases, with 34 bases sitting between them. CDR3 DNA: TGTGCTCTTGGGCCCACTGGGCTACGGGAGGGTTTGAAGGTGGGGCACACCGATAAACTCATCTTT. Its translation: CALGPTGLREGLKVGHTDKLIF.

The table lists this clone with a few counts. This chain joins TRDV1 and TRDJ1, with 7 bases aligning to TRDD3. Germline V lookup: CDR1 TSWWSYY, CDR2 QGS. Trimming took 2 bases from V and 2 from J; bases not matched to a gene: 14. The CDR3 spans 18 residues. In nucleotides, the CDR3 is TGTGCTCTTGGGGAAAACGTACTGGGGCCCCGGGGTACCGATAAACTCATCTTT. The encoded protein is CALGENVLGPRGTDKLIF.

V usage is TRDV1 and J usage is TRDJ1; 7 bases are shared with TRDD3. Germline V gives CDR1 TSWWSYY, CDR2 QGS. The junction had 13 bases not matched to a gene; V was cut back by 0 bases and J by 0 bases. This CDR3 region has 19 residues. The CDR3 protein is CALGELYPLGASYTDKLIF. The CDR3 DNA reads as TGTGCTCTTGGGGAACTATATCCCCTGGGGGCCTCGTACACCGATAAACTCATCTTT.

This clone came up a few times. This sequence joins TRDV1 and TRDJ1; D is perhaps TRDD2 or TRDD3 (5 bases each). The CDR3 totals 21 residues. The V gene lost 2 bases and the J gene lost 0 bases, with 28 bases spanning the gap. Per germline, CDR1 TSWWSYY and CDR2 QGS. CDR3 DNA sequence: TGTGCTCTTGGGGAATTCTACTTCCGACCTCAATCTGGGCCGTACACCGATAAACTCATCTTT. Translating gives CALGEFYFRPQSGPYTDKLIF.

J is TRDJ1 and V is TRDV2; 11 nucleotides align to TRDD3. Germline V gene lookup returns CDR1 GEAIGNYY and CDR2 EKD. This CDR3 has 19 amino acids. The V gene end was trimmed by 3 bases and the J gene end by 2 bases; junction bases not matched to a gene: 16. This CDR3 is CACDSSRIGGYERTDKLIF. For the CDR3, the DNA is TGTGCCTGTGACTCCTCCCGTATTGGGGGATACGAGAGGACCGATAAACTCATCTTT.

This clone turned up a few times. This sequence joins TRDV1 and TRDJ1; TRDD2 matches 7 bases. The germline V gene encodes CDR1 TSWWSYY and CDR2 QGS. V dropped 6 bases and J dropped 0; count of bases not matched to a gene: 25. The CDR3 is 21 residues long. The CDR3 protein is CALGGPFLPIPYTGYTDKLIF. CDR3 sequence (DNA): TGTGCTCTTGGTGGTCCTTTCCTACCGATACCTTACACCGGGTACACCGATAAACTCATCTTT.

This chain links TRDV1 with TRDJ1; 8 bases align to TRDD3. The CDR3 sequence is 19 residues long. Trimming cost V 3 bases and J 4 bases; bases outside gene matches: 19. From germline, CDR1 is TSWWSYY and CDR2 QGS. In nucleotides, the CDR3 is TGTGCTCTTGGGGACCCAAAAATCCTGGGCGACTGGGGGGTCGATAAACTCATCTTT. Amino acids: CALGDPKILGDWGVDKLIF.